This T cell receptor (beta chain) originates from a study of blood T cell repertoires in COVID-19. The overall study: In each case, the material was cDNA or gDNA derived from T cells, B-cell-depleted T cells, or PBMCs.

In the original workflow: Researchers report that nucleated cell counts were estimated from reference gene primer amplification. Here immunoSEQ multiplex PCR was the method, and the copy in TCRdb shows in-frame clones only, minus some. V, J and clone size are taken as reported in that table, and D and trimming were inferred from the DNA itself. The table records 150,000 to 200,000 clones, about 80% of them present only once. Recruited during active infection, patients (from Seattle) were subsequently followed longitudinally. This CDR3 contains 13 residues. CDR1 and CDR2 (germline): LNHNV, YYDKDF (reference sequence). Germline trimming cut 6 bases from V and 6 bases from J; bases unmatched to any gene: 4.

This chain uses TRBV15 with TRBJ2-1, with 8 nucleotides matching TRBD2. The TCR comes from a woman between 35 and 50 years old with COVID-19, enrolled during active disease. The specimen was peripheral blood. DNA of the CDR3: TGTGCCACCAGACACAGCGGGGGCAATGAGCAGTTCTTC. Translation gives CATRHSGGNEQFF.